The entry that follows covers one T cell receptor (beta chain) sequence. Antigen: not known. TCRdb's copy holds only in-frame clones and misses some; the assay was immunoSEQ multiplex PCR. The repertoire holds approximately 140,000 clones, with 92% as singletons. The source of the sample is a study of T cell responses to AZD1222 COVID-19 vaccine. General observations from the study: Baseline seropositivity occurred in only a handful of AZD1222 recipients. The donors showed a predominance of white British ancestry and of females, with possible underestimation of clonal diversity. Spike-specific TCR breadth and depth both grew after two AZD1222 doses.

In germline, CDR1 is LGHDT, CDR2 YNNKEL (reference sequence). The CDR3 length is 15 residues. The trim removed 5 bases at V and 6 bases at J, leaving 8 bases unmatched. The chain links TRBV3-1 (or the pseudogene TRBV3-2) to TRBJ2-1; 9 bases agree with TRBD2. This TCR derives from an adult who received the AZD1222 COVID-19 vaccine. Sequenced material: peripheral blood, taken 28 days after the second AZD1222 dose. Written as DNA, the CDR3 is TGTGCCAGCAGCTTGAGTAGCGGGAGTTCCAATGAGCAGTTCTTC. Amino acid sequence: CASSLSSGSSNEQFF.